The 18 T cell receptor beta chains reported below all come from one sample, sequenced in a study of OX40 agonist ivuxolimab in advanced cancers. Libraries were prepared by immunoSEQ multiplex PCR; TCRdb keeps only in-frame clonotypes and omits some of them. The table has about 46,000 clones, around 89% seen once. Specimen: CD4+ or CD8+ T cells sorted from blood, collected in a trial of the OX40 agonist ivuxolimab. The receptors derive from an adult with an advanced solid tumor such as melanoma, head and neck, liver or kidney cancer.

The chain uses TRBV11-1 and TRBJ2-1, with D unresolved. Looked up from germline, CDR1 is SGHAT and CDR2 is FQDESV (reference sequence). The CDR3 runs 15 residues. V lost 3 bases and J 1 base, leaving 10 bases between the germline ends. The CDR3 nucleotides are TGTGCCAGCAGCTTGAGTCAAGGGTCCTACAATGAGCAGTTCTTC. Amino acids: CASSLSQGSYNEQFF.

This chain links TRBV2 with TRBJ2-3, with TRBD1 matching over 10 bases. V was pared by 6 bases and J by 2 bases, with 5 bases of the junction left unmatched. The CDR3 length is 15 residues. Germline loops: CDR1 SNHLY, CDR2 FYNNEI. CDR3 sequence reads: CASRGGQGHTDTQYF. In DNA form, the CDR3 reads TGTGCCAGCAGGGGGGGACAGGGGCACACAGATACGCAGTATTTT.

This clone is labeled medium-sized. The rearrangement uses TRBV6-1 and TRBJ2-2; 14 bases line up with TRBD2. The V gene end was trimmed by 3 bases and the J gene end by 1 base; junction bases not matched to a gene: 7. The CDR3 totals 19 residues. Germline assignment: CDR1 MNHNS and CDR2 SASEGT. CDR3 protein: CASSDRPGTSGRNTGELFF. The CDR3 DNA is TGTGCCAGCAGTGACCGTCCCGGGACTAGCGGGAGGAACACCGGGGAGCTGTTTTTT.

The V and J genes are TRBV5-1 and TRBJ2-1, with 9 bases lining up with TRBD2. Germline CDR1 is SGHRS and CDR2 is YFSETQ. V was pared by 0 bases and J by 2 bases, with 6 bases of the junction left unmatched. The CDR3 has 17 amino acids. The DNA for the CDR3 is TGCGCCAGCAGCTTGGGGAGCGGGAGGCTCCCCTACAATGAGCAGTTCTTC. Amino acid sequence: CASSLGSGRLPYNEQFF.

The rearrangement links TRBV28 to TRBJ2-7; unclear D gene. V was pared by 6 bases and J by 0 bases, with 12 bases between. This CDR3 comprises 14 residues. Per germline, CDR1 MDHEN and CDR2 SYDVKM. CDR3 nucleotides: TGTGCCAGCAGCTCCGCCGCGAGCTCCTACGAGCAGTACTTC. The encoded protein is CASSSAASSYEQYF. Full variable domain (remainder filled in from reference TRBV28 and TRBJ2-7): DVKVTQSSRYLVKRTGEKVFLECVQDMDHENMFWYRQDPGLGLRLIYFSYDVKMKEKGDIPEGYSVSREKKERFSLILESASTNQTSMYLCASSSAASSYEQYFGPGTRLTVT.

CDR3 amino acids: CASSYQGGWGYTF. DNA for the CDR3: TGTGCCAGTAGTTATCAGGGAGGTTGGGGCTACACCTTC. The chain links TRBV19 to TRBJ1-2, with D possibly TRBD1 on 5 matching bases. Germline CDR1 reads LNHDA; CDR2 reads SQIVND (reference sequence). V gave up 5 bases and J gave up 8 bases, with 15 bases separating them. This CDR3 comprises 13 residues.

This rearrangement joins TRBV10-3 to TRBJ2-3; unclear D gene. The CDR3 runs to 15 residues. Between the trimmed V and J ends, which lost 3 bases and 0 bases, there was a span of 10 bases. CDR1 is ENHRY and CDR2 is SYGVKD in the germline V gene. The CDR3 spells CAISDELPSTDTQYF. In DNA form, the CDR3 reads TGTGCCATCAGTGATGAACTTCCTAGCACAGATACGCAGTATTTT.

This clone was picked up one time. The chain combines TRBV19 with TRBJ2-4; TRBD2 agrees at 9 bases. This CDR3 contains 15 residues. Trimming at V came to 3 bases and at J to 3 bases, leaving 3 bases not matched to a gene. Germline loops: CDR1 LNHDA, CDR2 SQIVND (reference sequence). CDR3 sequence: CASSMLAGVKNIQYF. In nucleotides, the CDR3 is TGTGCCAGTAGTATGTTAGCGGGGGTCAAAAACATTCAGTACTTC.

This chain connects TRBV15 to TRBJ2-7; TRBD2 matches 8 bases. V shed 0 bases, J shed 7 bases, and the junction held 11 bases outside the gene matches. This CDR3 has 16 amino acids. Per germline, CDR1 LNHNV and CDR2 YYDKDF (reference sequence). The CDR3 DNA follows: TGTGCCACCAGCAGAGAGGCCATAGCGGGACCGGGGGAGCAGTACTTC. Amino acids: CATSREAIAGPGEQYF.

About this clone: An end of the junction does not agree with germline; a read error may underlie this. The V and J genes are TRBV19 and TRBJ1-1; D is unresolved. CDR1 and CDR2 (germline): LNHDA, SQIVND (reference sequence). The length of the CDR3 is 13 residues. Here the CDR3 DNA reads TGTGCCAGTAGTATTGGTGGGAACGCTGAAGCTTTCTTT. Translated, it gives CASSIGGNAEAFF.

The J gene is TRBJ1-6, the V gene TRBV5-1, with 8 bases that match TRBD1. J gave up 8 bases and V 4 bases, and 11 bases lay outside the gene matches. CDR1 and CDR2 (germline): SGHRS, YFSETQ. The CDR3 contains 16 residues. CDR3 in DNA: TGCGCCAGCAGCCCTCCGGGACAGGTTGGATATTCACCCCTCCACTTT. As protein: CASSPPGQVGYSPLHF.

The chain recombines TRBV28 with TRBJ2-1; 11 bases align to TRBD1. The CDR3 contains 15 residues. Germline V gene sequence: CDR1 MDHEN, CDR2 SYDVKM. The V gene end was trimmed by 5 bases and the J gene end by 5 bases; junction bases not matched to a gene: 5. CDR3 in DNA: TGTGCCAGCAGTCCCGGGACAGGGGGTCACAATGAGCAGTTCTTC. Encoded protein: CASSPGTGGHNEQFF.

The rearrangement links TRBV27 to TRBJ2-1, with D perhaps TRBD1 (6 bases). Trimming left V 6 bases short and J 0 bases short, with 15 bases between. CDR1 is MNHEY and CDR2 is SMNVEV in the germline V gene (reference sequence). This CDR3 is built from 16 residues. CDR3 residues: CASSGRQGSSYNEQFF. The CDR3 DNA sequence: TGTGCCAGCAGCGGACGGCAGGGGTCCTCCTACAATGAGCAGTTCTTC.

V gene TRBV27 combines with J gene TRBJ1-5; D might be TRBD1 (6 bases). V lost 2 bases and J lost 9, with 14 bases in between. Germline lookup yields CDR1 MNHEY and CDR2 SMNVEV (reference sequence). The CDR3 extends over 14 amino acids. The CDR3 DNA reads TGTGCCAGCAGTTTAACGGGGGGGGCAAGGCCCCAGCATTTT. Protein: CASSLTGGARPQHF.

V gene TRBV7-9 combines with J gene TRBJ2-7; maybe TRBD1 (6 bases). CDR3 length equals 17 residues. Deletions cut 5 bases from V and 0 bases from J, with 20 bases between. Germline V CDR1 and CDR2: SEHNR, FQNEAQ (reference sequence). The CDR3 protein is CASSPIAHRASSYEQYF. CDR3 coding DNA: TGTGCCAGCAGCCCGATAGCCCACAGGGCGAGCTCCTACGAGCAGTACTTC.

The chain couples TRBV27 to TRBJ2-5; D is unresolved. CDR3 length: 16 amino acids. Trimming left V 0 bases short and J 2 bases short, with 13 bases between. Germline V CDR1 and CDR2: MNHEY, SMNVEV (reference sequence). The CDR3 here is CASSLSGQAIQETQYF. For the CDR3, the DNA is TGTGCCAGCAGTTTATCGGGCCAGGCGATACAAGAGACCCAGTACTTC.

The chain combines TRBV30 with TRBJ1-2; 9 nucleotides agree with TRBD1. The V segment lost 7 bases and the J segment 4 bases; nucleotides outside the gene matches: 16. The CDR3 extends over 16 amino acids. From germline, CDR1 is GTSNPN and CDR2 SVGIG (reference sequence). DNA of the CDR3: TGTGCCTACTACCGGGACAGGGTTAGAGTTGGCTATGGCTACACCTTC. Protein product: CAYYRDRVRVGYGYTF.

The J gene is TRBJ2-1, the V gene TRBV5-1; maybe TRBD1 (5 bases). The germline V and J ends were trimmed by 4 bases and 5 bases, with 19 bases remaining between them. The CDR3 loop spans 16 amino acids. The germline V gene encodes CDR1 SGHRS and CDR2 YFSETQ. The CDR3 DNA is TGCGCCAGCAGCGGTACAGGATGGATGGGAAACAATGAGCAGTTCTTC. It encodes CASSGTGWMGNNEQFF.